The 3 T cell receptor beta chains below all came from one sample that was sequenced in a study of T cell repertoires in cytomegalovirus infection. TCRdb reprocessed the reads with MiXCR, giving one entry per CDR3 protein. The sample has roughly 250,000 distinct CDR3 sequences; over 9% are singletons. The sequenced material came from PBMCs. These receptors came from a human donor in good health (CMV status not recorded). Some clones in this sample may be carry-over from other donors' samples.

The chain couples TRBV4-3 to TRBJ1-1, with D unclear. The CDR3 sequence is 13 residues long. The V and J ends lost 2 bases and 8 bases respectively, with 12 bases between them. Germline V lookup: CDR1 LGHNA, CDR2 YSLEER. CDR3 loop: CASSQIITSEAFF. CDR3 in DNA: TGCGCCAGCAGCCAAATAATTACATCAGAAGCTTTCTTT.

This clonotype was seen ten or more times. The chain employs TRBV7-2 and TRBJ1-5; no firm D call. Trimming left V 4 bases short and J 9 bases short, with 13 bases between. The CDR3 is 13 residues long. Germline-derived CDR1 and CDR2 are SGHTA and FQGNSA. This CDR3 reads CASSSHTSAPQHF. CDR3 coding DNA: TGTGCCAGCAGCTCCCATACATCGGCGCCCCAGCATTTT.

This clonotype was found many times. The genes are TRBV12-3 or TRBV12-4 and TRBJ2-2; D tentatively fits TRBD1 or TRBD2 (5 bases each). With 6 bases removed from V and 0 bases from J, the gap between germline ends came to 11 bases. The CDR3 runs 15 residues. The CDR3 reads CASSPGSANTGELFF. The CDR3 bases are TGTGCCAGCAGCCCAGGGAGCGCGAACACCGGGGAGCTGTTTTTT.